This T cell receptor (beta chain) was sequenced during a study of T cell clonality in common variable immunodeficiency. Findings and caveats of the study: CVID subjects showed higher TCRbeta clonality than healthy controls. Common variable immunodeficiency TCR beta sequences reportedly had fewer deletions and N-nucleotide insertions.

A remark on this clone: Its specificity is not known. The read comes to an end 3 residues before the CDR3 does, leaving the germline J gene to fill in the end.

Sequenced by immunoSEQ multiplex PCR; TCRdb stores in-frame clones only, minus some. The specimen has around 33,000 clones, none found just once. The germline CDR1 and CDR2 sequences are MNHNS and SASEGT. V lost 2 bases, J lost 5 bases, and 9 bases lay in between. The CDR3 has 13 amino acids. The J gene is TRBJ1-2, the V gene TRBV6-1; D gene unclear. Sequenced input: peripheral blood mononuclear cells. This TCR was recovered from a human donor with common variable immunodeficiency. The CDR3 bases that were read are TGTGCCAGCAGTGAACGAGGGTTATATGGC. Translation gives CASSERGLYG. The whole CDR3 sequence is CASSERGLYGYTF.